This T cell receptor beta chain stems from a study of molecular identifiers for immune sequencing clone quantification. Findings of the study overall: Over 98% of effector molecules, but under 1% in naive cells, were held by clones with more than 20 RNA copies.

Comment on this clonotype: Its antigen remains unknown. One end of the junction does not line up with germline, which may come from a read error.

The CDR3 is made up of 13 amino acids. CDR1 is SEHNR, CDR2 FQNEAQ, per germline (reference sequence). The authors built bulk TCR libraries by previously described methods with listed TCR primers. A single record per CDR3 protein comes from TCRdb applying MiXCR to the PCR reads. The sample comprises around 460,000 distinct CDR3 sequences, roughly 26% of which are singletons, and over 0.6% rests with the top ten. The chain is built from TRBV7-9 and TRBJ2-5; D remains unclear. Sequencing was carried out using naive CD8+ T cells from blood, with Jurkat cell RNA spiked in. Indicated subset: FACS-sorted CD8+CD4-CCR7+CD45RA+ naive T cells. This receptor was taken from a human donor in good health. Some libraries in this study had Jurkat cell RNA spiked in. CDR3 region: CASGLVAAPTQYF. In DNA, the CDR3 is TGTGCCAGCGGCTTAGTGGCAGCGCCGACCCAGTACTTC.